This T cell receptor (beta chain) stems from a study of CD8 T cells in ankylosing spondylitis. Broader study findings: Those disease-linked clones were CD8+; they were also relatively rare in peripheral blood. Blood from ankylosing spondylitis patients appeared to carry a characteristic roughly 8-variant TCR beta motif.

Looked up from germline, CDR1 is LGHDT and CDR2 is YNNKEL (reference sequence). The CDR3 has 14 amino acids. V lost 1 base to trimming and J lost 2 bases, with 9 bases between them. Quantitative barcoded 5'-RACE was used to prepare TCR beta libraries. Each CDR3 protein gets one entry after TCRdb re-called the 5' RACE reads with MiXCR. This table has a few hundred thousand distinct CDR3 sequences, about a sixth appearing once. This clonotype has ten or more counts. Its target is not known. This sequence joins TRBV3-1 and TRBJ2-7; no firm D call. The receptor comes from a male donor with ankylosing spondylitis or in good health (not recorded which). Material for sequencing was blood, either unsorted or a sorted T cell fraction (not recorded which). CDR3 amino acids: CASSQVNRPYEQYF. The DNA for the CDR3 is TGTGCCAGCAGCCAAGTGAATCGACCCTACGAGCAGTACTTC.